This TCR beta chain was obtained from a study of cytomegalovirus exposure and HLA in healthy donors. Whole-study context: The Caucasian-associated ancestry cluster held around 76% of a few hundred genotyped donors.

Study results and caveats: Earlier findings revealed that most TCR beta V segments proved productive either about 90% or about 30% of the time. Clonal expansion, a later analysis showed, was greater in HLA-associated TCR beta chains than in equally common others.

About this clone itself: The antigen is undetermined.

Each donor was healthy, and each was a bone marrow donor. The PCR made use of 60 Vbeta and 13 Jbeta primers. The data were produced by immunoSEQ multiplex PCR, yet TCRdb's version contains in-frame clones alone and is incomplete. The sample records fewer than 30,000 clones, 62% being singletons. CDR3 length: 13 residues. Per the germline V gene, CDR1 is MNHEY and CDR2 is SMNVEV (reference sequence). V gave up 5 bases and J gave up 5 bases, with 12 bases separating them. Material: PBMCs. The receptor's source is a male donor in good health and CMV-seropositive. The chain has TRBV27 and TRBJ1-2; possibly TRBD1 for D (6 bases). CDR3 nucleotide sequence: TGTGCCAGCAGTCAACAGGGAATATATGGCTACACCTTC. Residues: CASSQQGIYGYTF.